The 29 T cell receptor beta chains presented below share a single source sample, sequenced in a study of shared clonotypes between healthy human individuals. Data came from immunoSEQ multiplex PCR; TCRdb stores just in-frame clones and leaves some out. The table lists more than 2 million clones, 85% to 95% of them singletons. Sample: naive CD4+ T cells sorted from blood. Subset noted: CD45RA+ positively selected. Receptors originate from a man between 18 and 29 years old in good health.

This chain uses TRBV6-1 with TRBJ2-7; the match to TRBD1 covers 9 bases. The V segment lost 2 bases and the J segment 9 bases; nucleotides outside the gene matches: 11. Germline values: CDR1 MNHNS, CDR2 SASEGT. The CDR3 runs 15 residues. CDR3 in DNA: TGTGCCAGCAGTGAAAGTCCCACAGGGGGCCAGGGGCAGTACTTC. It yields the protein CASSESPTGGQGQYF.

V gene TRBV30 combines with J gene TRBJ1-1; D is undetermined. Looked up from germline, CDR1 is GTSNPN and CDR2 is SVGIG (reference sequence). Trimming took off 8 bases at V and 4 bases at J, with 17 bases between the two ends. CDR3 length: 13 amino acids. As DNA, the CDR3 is TGTGCCCTTGTCGTGCTAAGCTCCACTGAAGCTTTCTTT. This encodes CALVVLSSTEAFF.

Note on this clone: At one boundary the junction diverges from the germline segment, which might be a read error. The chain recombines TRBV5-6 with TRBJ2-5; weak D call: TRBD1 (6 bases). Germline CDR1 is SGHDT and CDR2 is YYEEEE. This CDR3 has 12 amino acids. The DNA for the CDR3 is TGTGCCAGCAGCTTAACAGACAGGCGACCGAACTTC. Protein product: CASSLTDRRPNF. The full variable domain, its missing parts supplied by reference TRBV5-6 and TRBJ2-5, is DAGVTQSPTHLIKTRGQQVTLRCSPKSGHDTVSWYQQALGQGPQFIFQYYEEEERQRGNFPDRFSGHQFPNYSSELNVNALLLGDSALYLCASSLTDRRPNFGPGTRLLVL.

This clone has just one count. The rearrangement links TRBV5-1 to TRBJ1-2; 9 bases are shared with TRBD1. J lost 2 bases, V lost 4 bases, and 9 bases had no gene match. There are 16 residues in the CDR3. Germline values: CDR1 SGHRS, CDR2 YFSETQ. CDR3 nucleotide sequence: TGCGCCAGCAGCGCAGTAACAGGGGGCCGGAACTATGGCTACACCTTC. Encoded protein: CASSAVTGGRNYGYTF. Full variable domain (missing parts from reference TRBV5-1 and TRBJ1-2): KAGVTQTPRYLIKTRGQQVTLSCSPISGHRSVSWYQQTPGQGLQFLFEYFSETQRNKGNFPGRFSGRQFSNSRSEMNVSTLELGDSALYLCASSAVTGGRNYGYTFGSGTRLTVV.

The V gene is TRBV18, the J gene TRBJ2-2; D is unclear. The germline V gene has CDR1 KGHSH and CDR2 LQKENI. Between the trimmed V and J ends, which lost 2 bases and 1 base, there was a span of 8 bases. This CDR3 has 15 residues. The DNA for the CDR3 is TGTGCCAGCTCACCAGCAAGTTTGAACACCGGGGAGCTGTTTTTT. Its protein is CASSPASLNTGELFF.

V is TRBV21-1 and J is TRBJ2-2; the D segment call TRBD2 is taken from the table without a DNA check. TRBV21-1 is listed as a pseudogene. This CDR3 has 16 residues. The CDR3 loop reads CASSNPSMGGHGELFF. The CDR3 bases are TGTGCCAGCAGCAACCCCTCTATGGGGGGGCACGGGGAGCTGTTTTTT.

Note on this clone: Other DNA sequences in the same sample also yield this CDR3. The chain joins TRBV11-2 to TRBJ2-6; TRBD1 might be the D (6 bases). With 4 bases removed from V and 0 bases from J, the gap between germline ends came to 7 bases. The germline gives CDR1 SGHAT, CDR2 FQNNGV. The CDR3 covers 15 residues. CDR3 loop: CASSSQGSGANVLTF. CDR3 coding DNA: TGTGCCAGCAGCTCACAGGGCTCTGGGGCCAACGTCCTGACTTTC.

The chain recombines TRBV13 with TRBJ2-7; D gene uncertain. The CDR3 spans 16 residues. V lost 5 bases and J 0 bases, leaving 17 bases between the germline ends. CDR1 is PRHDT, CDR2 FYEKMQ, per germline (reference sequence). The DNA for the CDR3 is TGTGCCAGCAGCCTCCTCGTTCCGGGCCGCTCCTACGAGCAGTACTTC. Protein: CASSLLVPGRSYEQYF.

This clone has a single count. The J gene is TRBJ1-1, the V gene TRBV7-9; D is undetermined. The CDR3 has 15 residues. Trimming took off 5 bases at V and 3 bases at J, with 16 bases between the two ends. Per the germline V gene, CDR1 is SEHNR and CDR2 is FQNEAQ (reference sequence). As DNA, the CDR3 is TGTGCCAGCAGCCTGGGAACGGGTTGGGACACTGAAGCTTTCTTT. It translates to CASSLGTGWDTEAFF.

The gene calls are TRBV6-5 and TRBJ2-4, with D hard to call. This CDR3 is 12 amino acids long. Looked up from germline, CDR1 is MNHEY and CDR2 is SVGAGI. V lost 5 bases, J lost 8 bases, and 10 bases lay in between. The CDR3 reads CASSRLGDIQYF. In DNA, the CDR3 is TGTGCCAGCAGTAGACTTGGGGACATTCAGTACTTC.

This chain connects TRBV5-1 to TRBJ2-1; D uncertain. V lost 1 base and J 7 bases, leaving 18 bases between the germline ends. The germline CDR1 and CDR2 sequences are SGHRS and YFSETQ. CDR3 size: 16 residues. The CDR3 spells CASSLRAGTQLNEQFF. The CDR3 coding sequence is TGCGCCAGCAGCTTGCGGGCCGGAACCCAACTAAATGAGCAGTTCTTC.

The CDR3 sequence is CAWSVIRNSYNEQFF. DNA for the CDR3: TGTGCCTGGAGTGTAATAAGGAACTCCTACAATGAGCAGTTCTTC. The V gene is TRBV30, the J gene TRBJ2-1; D remains unclear. Trimming took off 0 bases at V and 0 bases at J, with 9 bases between the two ends. Germline loops: CDR1 GTSNPN, CDR2 SVGIG (reference sequence). The CDR3 consists of 15 residues.

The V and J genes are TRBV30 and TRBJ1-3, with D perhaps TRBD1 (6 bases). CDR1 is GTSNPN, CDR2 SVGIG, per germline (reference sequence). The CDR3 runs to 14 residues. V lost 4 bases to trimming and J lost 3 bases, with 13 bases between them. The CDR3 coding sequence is TGTGCCTGGAATACAGGGTTTGGTGGAAACACCATATATTTT. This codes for CAWNTGFGGNTIYF. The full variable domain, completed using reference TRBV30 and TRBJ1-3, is SQTIHQWPATLVQPVGSPLSLECTVEGTSNPNLYWYRQAAGRGLQLLFYSVGIGQISSEVPQNLSASRPQDRQFILSSKKLLLSDSGFYLCAWNTGFGGNTIYFGEGSWLTVV.

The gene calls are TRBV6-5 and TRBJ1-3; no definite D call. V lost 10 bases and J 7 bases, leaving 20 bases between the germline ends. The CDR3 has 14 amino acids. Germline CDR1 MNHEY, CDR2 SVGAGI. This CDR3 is CAITDSDKRNTIYF. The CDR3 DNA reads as TGTGCCATCACTGATTCTGACAAAAGGAACACCATATATTTT.

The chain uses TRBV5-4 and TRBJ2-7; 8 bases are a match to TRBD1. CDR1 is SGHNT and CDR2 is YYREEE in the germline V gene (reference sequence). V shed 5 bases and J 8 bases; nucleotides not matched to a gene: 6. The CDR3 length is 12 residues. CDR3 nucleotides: TGTGCCAGCAGACCCGACAGGGGTAAGCAGTACTTC. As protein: CASRPDRGKQYF.

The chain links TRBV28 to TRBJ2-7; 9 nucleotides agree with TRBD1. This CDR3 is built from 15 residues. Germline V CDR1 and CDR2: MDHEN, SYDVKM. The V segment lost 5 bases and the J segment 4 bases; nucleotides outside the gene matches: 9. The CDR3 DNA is TGTGCCAGCAGTCCATCGGGACAGGGTTTATACGAGCAGTACTTC. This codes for CASSPSGQGLYEQYF.

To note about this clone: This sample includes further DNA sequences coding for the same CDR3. CDR3 in DNA: TGTGCCAGCGTGACAGGGGCGTTGGGCAATCAGCCCCAGCATTTT. It is translated as CASVTGALGNQPQHF. V and J are TRBV6-1 and TRBJ1-5; 8 nucleotides match TRBD1. This CDR3 has 15 residues. Looked up from germline, CDR1 is MNHNS and CDR2 is SASEGT. V lost 8 bases, J lost 2 bases, and 8 bases stayed unmatched.

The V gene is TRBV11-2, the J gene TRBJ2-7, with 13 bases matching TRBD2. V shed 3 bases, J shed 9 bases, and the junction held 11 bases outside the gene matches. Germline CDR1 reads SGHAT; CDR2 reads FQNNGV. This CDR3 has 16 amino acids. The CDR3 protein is CASSFSGTSGISLQYF. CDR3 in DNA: TGTGCCAGCAGCTTCTCCGGGACTAGCGGGATCTCTCTGCAGTACTTC.

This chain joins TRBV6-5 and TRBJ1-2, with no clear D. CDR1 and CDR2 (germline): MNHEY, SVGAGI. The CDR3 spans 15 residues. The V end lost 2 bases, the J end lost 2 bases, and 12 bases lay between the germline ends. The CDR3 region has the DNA TGTGCCAGCAGTTACGGTCCACAAGGGAACTATGGCTACACCTTC. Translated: CASSYGPQGNYGYTF.

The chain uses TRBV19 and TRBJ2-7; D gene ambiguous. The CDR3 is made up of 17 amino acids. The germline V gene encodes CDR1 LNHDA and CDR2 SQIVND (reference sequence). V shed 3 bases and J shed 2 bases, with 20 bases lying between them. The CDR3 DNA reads TGTGCCAGTAGTATCTCGCATTCCAGCGCCGATACCTACGAGCAGTACTTC. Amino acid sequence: CASSISHSSADTYEQYF.

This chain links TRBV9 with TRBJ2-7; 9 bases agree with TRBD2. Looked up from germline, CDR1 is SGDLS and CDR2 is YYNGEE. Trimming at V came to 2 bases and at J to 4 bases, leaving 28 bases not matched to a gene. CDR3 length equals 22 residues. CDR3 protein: CASSVGASSPSHSGGLVYEQYF. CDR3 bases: TGTGCCAGCAGCGTTGGGGCTAGCTCCCCATCGCATAGCGGGGGCCTAGTATACGAGCAGTACTTC.

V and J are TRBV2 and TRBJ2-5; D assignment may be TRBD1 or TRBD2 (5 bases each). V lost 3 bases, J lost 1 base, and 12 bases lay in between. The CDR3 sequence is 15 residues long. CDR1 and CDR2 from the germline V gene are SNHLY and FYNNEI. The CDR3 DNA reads TGTGCCAGCAGTGAGAGGGGTCGGGGCCAAGAGACCCAGTACTTC. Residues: CASSERGRGQETQYF. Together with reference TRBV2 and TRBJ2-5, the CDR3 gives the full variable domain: EPEVTQTPSHQVTQMGQEVILRCVPISNHLYFYWYRQILGQKVEFLVSFYNNEISEKSEIFDDQFSVERPDGSNFTLKIRSTKLEDSAMYFCASSERGRGQETQYFGPGTRLLVL.

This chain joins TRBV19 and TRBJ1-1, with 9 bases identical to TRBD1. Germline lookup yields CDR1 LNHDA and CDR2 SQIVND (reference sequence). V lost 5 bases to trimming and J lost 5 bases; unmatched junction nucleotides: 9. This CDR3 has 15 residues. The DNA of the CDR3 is TGTGCCAGTAGTCTCCTTTCGGGACAGGGAACTGAAGCTTTCTTT. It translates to CASSLLSGQGTEAFF.

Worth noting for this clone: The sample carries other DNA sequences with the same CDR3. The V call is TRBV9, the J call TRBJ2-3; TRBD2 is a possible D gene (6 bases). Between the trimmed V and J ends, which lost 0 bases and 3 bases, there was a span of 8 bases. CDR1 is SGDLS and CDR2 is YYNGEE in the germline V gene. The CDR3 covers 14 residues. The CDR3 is CASSVAGSTDTQYF. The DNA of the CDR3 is TGTGCCAGCAGCGTAGCCGGGAGTACAGATACGCAGTATTTT.

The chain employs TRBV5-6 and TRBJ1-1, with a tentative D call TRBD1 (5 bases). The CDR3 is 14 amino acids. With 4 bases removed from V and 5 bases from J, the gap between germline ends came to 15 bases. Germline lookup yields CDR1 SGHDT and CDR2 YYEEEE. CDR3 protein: CASSLAGLGTEAFF. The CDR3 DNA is TGTGCCAGCAGCCTGGCAGGGTTGGGTACTGAAGCTTTCTTT.

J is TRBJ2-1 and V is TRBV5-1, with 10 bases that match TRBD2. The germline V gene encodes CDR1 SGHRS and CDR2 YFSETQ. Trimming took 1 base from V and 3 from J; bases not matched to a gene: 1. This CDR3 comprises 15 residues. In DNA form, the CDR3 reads TGCGCCAGCAGCTTGCTAGCGGGGGACTACAATGAGCAGTTCTTC. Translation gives CASSLLAGDYNEQFF.

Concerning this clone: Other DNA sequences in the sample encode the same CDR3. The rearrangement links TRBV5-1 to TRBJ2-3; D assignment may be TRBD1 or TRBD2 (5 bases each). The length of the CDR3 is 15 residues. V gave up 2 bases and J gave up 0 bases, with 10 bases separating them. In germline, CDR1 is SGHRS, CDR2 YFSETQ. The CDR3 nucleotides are TGCGCCAGCAGCTTAGAGGGGTCGAGCACAGATACGCAGTATTTT. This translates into CASSLEGSSTDTQYF.

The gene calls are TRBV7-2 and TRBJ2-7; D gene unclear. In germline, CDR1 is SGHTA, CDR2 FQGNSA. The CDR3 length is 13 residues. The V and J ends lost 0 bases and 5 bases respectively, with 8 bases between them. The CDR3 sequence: CASSLASAHEQYF. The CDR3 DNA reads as TGTGCCAGCAGCTTAGCAAGCGCCCACGAGCAGTACTTC.

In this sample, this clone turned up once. Here the CDR3 reads CASSLIASDLGYEQYF. For the CDR3, the DNA is TGTGCCAGCAGCTTGATCGCGTCGGATCTAGGTTACGAGCAGTACTTC. The rearrangement uses TRBV5-6 and TRBJ2-7; D is undetermined. Germline values: CDR1 SGHDT, CDR2 YYEEEE. With 1 base removed from V and 4 bases from J, the gap between germline ends came to 18 bases. This CDR3 has 16 amino acids.